Following are 13 T cell receptor beta chains from one sample sequenced in a study of shared clonotypes between healthy human individuals. Sequencing was performed with immunoSEQ multiplex PCR; in TCRdb, only in-frame clones are kept and a portion is missing. The data hold hundreds of thousands of clones, with approximately 97% observed a single time. Naive CD8 isolation took CD45RO-negative cells positively selected for CCR7 and excluded terminally differentiated effector memory CD45RA+ cells. Sequenced material: naive CD8+ T cells sorted from blood. All receptors come from a man aged 25-45 years in good health.

A remark on this clone: Different DNA sequences within this sample yield the same CDR3. This chain joins TRBV7-9 and TRBJ2-1; TRBD2 matches at 9 bases. V gave up 5 bases and J gave up 4 bases; unmatched junction bases: 6. The CDR3 extends over 15 amino acids. CDR1 is SEHNR and CDR2 is FQNEAQ in the germline V gene (reference sequence). Here the CDR3 reads CASSPGLAGYNEQFF. CDR3 in DNA: TGTGCCAGCAGCCCCGGTCTAGCGGGGTACAATGAGCAGTTCTTC.

This rearrangement joins TRBV7-9 to TRBJ2-1; 7 bases agree with TRBD2. J was trimmed by 4 bases and V by 2 bases; bases with no gene match: 8. This CDR3 region has 16 residues. Germline loops: CDR1 SEHNR, CDR2 FQNEAQ (reference sequence). The CDR3 reads CASSLPPGEGYNEQFF. Here the CDR3 DNA reads TGTGCCAGCAGCTTACCCCCGGGGGAGGGGTACAATGAGCAGTTCTTC.

This CDR3 is CASSLYEYNEQFF. CDR3 coding DNA: TGTGCCAGCAGCTTATACGAGTACAATGAGCAGTTCTTC. V usage is TRBV7-6 and J usage is TRBJ2-1, with D unclear. The germline V and J ends were trimmed by 2 bases and 4 bases, with 6 bases remaining between them. Germline V CDR1 and CDR2: SGHVS, FNYEAQ. CDR3 size: 13 residues.

This clone was counted a single time. The rearrangement links TRBV7-8 to TRBJ1-4; 7 bases are a match to TRBD1. Germline V gene data show CDR1 as SGHVS and CDR2 as FQNEAQ. Trimming at V came to 5 bases and at J to 7 bases, leaving 7 bases not matched to a gene. The CDR3 consists of 14 residues. The CDR3 protein is CASSHGTAGEKLFF. The CDR3, as DNA: TGTGCCAGCAGCCATGGGACAGCCGGTGAAAAACTGTTTTTT.

The CDR3 nucleotides read TGTGCCAGCAGTGAGATACAGGAGCTTGGCTACACCTTC. Translation: CASSEIQELGYTF. This chain joins TRBV2 and TRBJ1-2, with TRBD1 as a possible D gene (5 bases). This CDR3 comprises 13 residues. Trimming removed 3 bases from V and 7 bases from J, with 12 bases in between. Germline CDR1 and CDR2: SNHLY and FYNNEI.

The chain joins TRBV1 to TRBJ1-1. TRBV1 counts as a pseudogene. CDR3 length: 16 residues. The CDR3 reads CTSSLLGGHKNTEAFF. CDR3 in DNA: TGCACCAGCAGCCTCCTCGGAGGACACAAGAACACTGAAGCTTTCTTT.

The chain is built from TRBV4-1 and TRBJ2-5; D not resolved. Germline CDR1 MGHRA, CDR2 YSYEKL. The germline V and J ends were trimmed by 2 bases and 3 bases, with 10 bases remaining between them. The CDR3 is made up of 14 amino acids. The CDR3 region has the DNA TGCGCCAGCAGCCAAAGCCCTAATGAAGAGACCCAGTACTTC. It translates to CASSQSPNEETQYF.

The CDR3 protein is CASSPKDRRWEKLFF. CDR3 bases: TGTGCCAGTAGTCCGAAGGACCGCCGATGGGAAAAACTGTTTTTT. The V call is TRBV19, the J call TRBJ1-4; D gene uncertain. The CDR3 has 15 residues. The V end was cut by 5 bases, the J end by 8 bases, with 18 bases between. Looked up from germline, CDR1 is LNHDA and CDR2 is SQIVND (reference sequence).

In its sample, this clone was seen once. The chain is built from TRBV2 and TRBJ2-7; 8 bases fit TRBD1. After removal of 6 bases from V and 5 bases from J, the junction contained 9 bases not matched to a gene. Germline values: CDR1 SNHLY, CDR2 FYNNEI. The length of the CDR3 is 14 residues. As DNA, the CDR3 is TGTGCCAGCAGCCCCGGGACAGGAACCCACGAGCAGTACTTC. This codes for CASSPGTGTHEQYF.

This chain joins TRBV7-9 and TRBJ2-5; 7 positions match TRBD2. The V gene's germline CDR1 is SEHNR and CDR2 FQNEAQ (reference sequence). After removal of 5 bases from V and 5 bases from J, the junction contained 2 bases not matched to a gene. There are 12 residues in the CDR3. The CDR3 is CASSRGGETQYF. The CDR3 DNA reads as TGTGCCAGCAGCCGCGGGGGTGAGACCCAGTACTTC.

The V call is TRBV13, the J call TRBJ2-3; TRBD2 agrees at 9 bases. V lost 5 bases, J lost 1 base, and 4 bases stayed unmatched. Germline assignment: CDR1 PRHDT and CDR2 FYEKMQ (reference sequence). This CDR3 spans 15 amino acids. The CDR3 spells CASSAEREGTDTQYF. In nucleotides, the CDR3 is TGTGCCAGCAGCGCCGAGCGGGAGGGCACAGATACGCAGTATTTT.

The rearrangement uses TRBV13 and TRBJ1-4; the D gene is possibly TRBD1 (5 bases). Per germline, CDR1 PRHDT and CDR2 FYEKMQ (reference sequence). V shed 2 bases and J shed 5 bases, with 9 bases lying between them. There are 14 residues in the CDR3. Written as DNA, the CDR3 is TGTGCCAGCAGCTTAAGGGCAGGGAATGAAAAACTGTTTTTT. Translation: CASSLRAGNEKLFF. The whole variable domain, filled in from reference TRBV13 and TRBJ1-4, reads AAGVIQSPRHLIKEKRETATLKCYPIPRHDTVYWYQQGPGQDPQFLISFYEKMQSDKGSIPDRFSAQQFSDYHSELNMSSLELGDSALYFCASSLRAGNEKLFFGSGTQLSVL.

This sequence joins TRBV6-5 and TRBJ1-1; the D gene is possibly TRBD1 (5 bases). This CDR3 has 14 amino acids. Between the trimmed V and J ends, which lost 6 bases and 1 base, there was a span of 12 bases. CDR1 is MNHEY and CDR2 is SVGAGI in the germline V gene. CDR3 bases: TGTGCCAGCAGCCCAACAGGCCCGAACACTGAAGCTTTCTTT. It is translated as CASSPTGPNTEAFF.